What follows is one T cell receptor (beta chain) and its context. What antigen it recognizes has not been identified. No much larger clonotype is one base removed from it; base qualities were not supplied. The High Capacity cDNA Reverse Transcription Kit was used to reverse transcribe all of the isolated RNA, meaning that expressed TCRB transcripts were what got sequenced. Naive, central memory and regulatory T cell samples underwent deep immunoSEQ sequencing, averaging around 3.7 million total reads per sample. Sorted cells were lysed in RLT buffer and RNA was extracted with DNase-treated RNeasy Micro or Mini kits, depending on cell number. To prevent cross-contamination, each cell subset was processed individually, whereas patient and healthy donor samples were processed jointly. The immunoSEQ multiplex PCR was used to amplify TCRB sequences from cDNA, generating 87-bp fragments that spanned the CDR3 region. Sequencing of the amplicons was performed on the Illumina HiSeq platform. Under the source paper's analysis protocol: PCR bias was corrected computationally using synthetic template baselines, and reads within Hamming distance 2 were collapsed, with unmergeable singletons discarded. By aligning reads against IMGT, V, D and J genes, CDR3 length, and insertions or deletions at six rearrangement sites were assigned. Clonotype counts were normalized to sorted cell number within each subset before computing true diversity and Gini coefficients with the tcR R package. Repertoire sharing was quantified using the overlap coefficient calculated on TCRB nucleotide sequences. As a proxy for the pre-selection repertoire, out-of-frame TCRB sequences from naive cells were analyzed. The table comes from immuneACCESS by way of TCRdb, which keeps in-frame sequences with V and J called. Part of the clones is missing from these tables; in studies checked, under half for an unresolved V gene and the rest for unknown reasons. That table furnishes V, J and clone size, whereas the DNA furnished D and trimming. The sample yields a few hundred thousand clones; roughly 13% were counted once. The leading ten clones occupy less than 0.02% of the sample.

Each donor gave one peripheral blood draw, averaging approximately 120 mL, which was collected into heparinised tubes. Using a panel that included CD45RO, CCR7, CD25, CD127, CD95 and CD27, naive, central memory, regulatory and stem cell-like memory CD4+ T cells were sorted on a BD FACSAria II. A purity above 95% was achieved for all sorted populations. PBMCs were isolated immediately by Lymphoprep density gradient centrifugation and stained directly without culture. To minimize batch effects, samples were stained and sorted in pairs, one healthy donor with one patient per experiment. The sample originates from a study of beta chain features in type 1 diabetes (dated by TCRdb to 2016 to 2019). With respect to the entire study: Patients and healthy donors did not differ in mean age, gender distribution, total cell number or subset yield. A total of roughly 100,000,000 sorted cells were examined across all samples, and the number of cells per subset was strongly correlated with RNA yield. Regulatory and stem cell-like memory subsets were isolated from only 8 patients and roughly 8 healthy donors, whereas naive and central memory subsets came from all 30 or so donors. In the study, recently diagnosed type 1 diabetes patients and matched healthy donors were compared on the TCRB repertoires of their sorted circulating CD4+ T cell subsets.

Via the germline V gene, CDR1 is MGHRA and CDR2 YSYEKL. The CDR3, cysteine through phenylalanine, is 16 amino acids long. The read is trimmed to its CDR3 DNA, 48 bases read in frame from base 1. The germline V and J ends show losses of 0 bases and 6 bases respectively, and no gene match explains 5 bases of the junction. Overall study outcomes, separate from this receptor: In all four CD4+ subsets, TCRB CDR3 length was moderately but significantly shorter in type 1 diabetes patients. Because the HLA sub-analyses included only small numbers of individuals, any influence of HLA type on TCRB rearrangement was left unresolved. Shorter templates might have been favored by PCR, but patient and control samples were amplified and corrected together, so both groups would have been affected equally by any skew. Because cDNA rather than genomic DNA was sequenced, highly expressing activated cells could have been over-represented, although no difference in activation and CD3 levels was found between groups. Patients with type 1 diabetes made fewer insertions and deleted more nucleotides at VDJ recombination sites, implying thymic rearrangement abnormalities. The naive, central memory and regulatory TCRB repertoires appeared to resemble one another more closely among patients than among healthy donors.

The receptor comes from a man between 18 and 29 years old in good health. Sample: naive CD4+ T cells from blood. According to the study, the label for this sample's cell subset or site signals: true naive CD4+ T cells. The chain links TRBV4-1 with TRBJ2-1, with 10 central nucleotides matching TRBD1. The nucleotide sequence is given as TGCGCCAGCAGCCAAGAAATGGGACAGGGGATCAATGAGCAGTTCTTC. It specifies CASSQEMGQGINEQFF.